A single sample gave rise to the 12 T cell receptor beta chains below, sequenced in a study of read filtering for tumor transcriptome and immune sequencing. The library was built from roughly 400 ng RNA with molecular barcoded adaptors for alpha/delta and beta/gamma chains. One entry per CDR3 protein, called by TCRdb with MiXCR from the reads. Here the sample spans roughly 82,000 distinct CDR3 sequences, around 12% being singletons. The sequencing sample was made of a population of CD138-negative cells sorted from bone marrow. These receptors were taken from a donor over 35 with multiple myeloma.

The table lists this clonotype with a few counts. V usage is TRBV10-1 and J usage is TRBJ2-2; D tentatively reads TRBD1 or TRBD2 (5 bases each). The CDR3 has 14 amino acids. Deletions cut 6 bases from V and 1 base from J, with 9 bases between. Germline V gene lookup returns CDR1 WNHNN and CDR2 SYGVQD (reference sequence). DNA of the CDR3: TGCGCCAGCAGCAAGGGGAGGAACACCGGGGAGCTGTTTTTT. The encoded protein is CASSKGRNTGELFF.

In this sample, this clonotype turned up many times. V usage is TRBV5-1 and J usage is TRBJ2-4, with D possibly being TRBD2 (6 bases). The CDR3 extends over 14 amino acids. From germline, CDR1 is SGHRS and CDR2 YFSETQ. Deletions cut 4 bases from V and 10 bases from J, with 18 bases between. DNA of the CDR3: TGCGCCAGCAGCCCGGGAGCCGTCAAAATTATTCAGTACTTC. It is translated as CASSPGAVKIIQYF.

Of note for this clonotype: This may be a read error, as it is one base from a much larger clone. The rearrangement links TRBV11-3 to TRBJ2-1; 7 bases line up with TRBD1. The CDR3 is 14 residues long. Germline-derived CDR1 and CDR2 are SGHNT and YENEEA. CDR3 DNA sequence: TGTGCCAGCAGCTCACAGGGGTCCTACAATGAGCAGCTCTTC. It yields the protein CASSSQGSYNEQLF.

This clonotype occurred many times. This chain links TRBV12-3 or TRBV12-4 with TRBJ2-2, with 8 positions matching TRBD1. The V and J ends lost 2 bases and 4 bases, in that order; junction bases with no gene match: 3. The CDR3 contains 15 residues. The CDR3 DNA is TGTGCCAGCAGTTTACGGACAGGGAGCACCGGGGAGCTGTTTTTT. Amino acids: CASSLRTGSTGELFF.

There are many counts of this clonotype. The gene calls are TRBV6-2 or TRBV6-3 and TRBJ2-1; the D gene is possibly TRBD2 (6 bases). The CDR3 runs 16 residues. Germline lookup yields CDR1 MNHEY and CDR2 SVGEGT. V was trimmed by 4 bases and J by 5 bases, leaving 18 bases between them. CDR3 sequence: CASSSLTRSPHNEQFF. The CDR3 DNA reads TGTGCCAGCAGTTCCTTGACTAGATCCCCACACAATGAGCAGTTCTTC.

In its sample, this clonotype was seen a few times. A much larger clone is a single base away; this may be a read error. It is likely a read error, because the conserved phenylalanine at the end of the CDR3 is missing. The CDR3 loop is CSAGPNYNEQFS. Here the CDR3 DNA reads TGCAGTGCCGGGCCAAACTACAATGAGCAGTTCTCC. The V call is TRBV20-1, the J call TRBJ2-1; D is unresolved. Trimming left V 6 bases short and J 3 bases short, with 9 bases between. This CDR3 has 12 residues. Germline V gives CDR1 DFQATT, CDR2 SNEGSKA (reference sequence).

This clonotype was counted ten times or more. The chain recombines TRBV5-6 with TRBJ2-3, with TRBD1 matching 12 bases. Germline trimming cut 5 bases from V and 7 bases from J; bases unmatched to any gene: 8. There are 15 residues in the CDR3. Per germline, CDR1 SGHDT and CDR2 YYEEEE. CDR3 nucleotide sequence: TGTGCCAGCAGGGAGCGGGACAGGGGGCTATATACGCAGTATTTT. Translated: CASRERDRGLYTQYF.

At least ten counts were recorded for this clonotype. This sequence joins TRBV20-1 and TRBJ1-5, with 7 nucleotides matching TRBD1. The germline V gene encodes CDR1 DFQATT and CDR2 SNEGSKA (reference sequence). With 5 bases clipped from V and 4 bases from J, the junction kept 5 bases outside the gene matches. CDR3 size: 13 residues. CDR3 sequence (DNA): TGCAGTGCTGGTCCGACAGGGAATCAGCCCCAGCATTTT. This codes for CSAGPTGNQPQHF.

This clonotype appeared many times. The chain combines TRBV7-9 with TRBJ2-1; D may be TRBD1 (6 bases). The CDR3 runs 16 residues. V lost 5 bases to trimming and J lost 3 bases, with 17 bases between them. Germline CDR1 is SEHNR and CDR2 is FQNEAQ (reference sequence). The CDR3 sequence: CASSPRQGLDYNEQFF. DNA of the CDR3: TGTGCCAGCAGCCCCCGGCAGGGGTTGGACTACAATGAGCAGTTCTTC.

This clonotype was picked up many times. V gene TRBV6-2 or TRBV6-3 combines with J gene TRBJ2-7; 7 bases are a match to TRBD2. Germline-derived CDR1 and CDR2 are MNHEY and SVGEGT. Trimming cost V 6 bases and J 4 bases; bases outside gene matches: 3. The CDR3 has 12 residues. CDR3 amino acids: CASSRSGYEQYF. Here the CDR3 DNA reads TGTGCCAGCAGCCGTAGCGGGTACGAGCAGTACTTC.

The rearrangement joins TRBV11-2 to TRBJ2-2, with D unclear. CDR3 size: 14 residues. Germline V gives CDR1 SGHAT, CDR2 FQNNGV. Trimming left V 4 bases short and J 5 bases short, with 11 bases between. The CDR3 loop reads CASSYSGVTGELFF. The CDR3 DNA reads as TGTGCCAGCAGCTATTCAGGAGTAACCGGGGAGCTGTTTTTT.

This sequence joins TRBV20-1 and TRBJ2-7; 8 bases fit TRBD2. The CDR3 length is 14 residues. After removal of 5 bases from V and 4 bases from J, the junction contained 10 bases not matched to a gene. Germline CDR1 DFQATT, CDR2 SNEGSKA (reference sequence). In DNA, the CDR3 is TGCAGTGCTGGATCACCCGGCGGGAGGTACGAGCAGTACTTC. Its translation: CSAGSPGGRYEQYF.